This paragraph reports one T cell receptor beta chain. Data came from immunoSEQ multiplex PCR; TCRdb stores just in-frame clones and leaves some out. The profile shows approximately 54,000 clones, approximately 78% of them singletons. The data were obtained in a study of early stage breast cancer tumors. CDR1 MNHNS and CDR2 SASEGT come from the germline V gene. The V end was cut by 4 bases, the J end by 0 bases, with 25 bases between. The CDR3 has 20 residues. The rearrangement joins TRBV6-1 to TRBJ1-5; D possibly corresponds to TRBD1 (6 bases). This sequence originates from a middle-aged person with breast cancer. Sequencing was performed on blood. The CDR3 DNA reads TGTGCCAGCAGTGTACAGTTCAGGGGAAACACCGCATATAGCAATCAGCCCCAGCATTTT. Amino acid sequence: CASSVQFRGNTAYSNQPQHF.